Below, 11 T cell receptor beta chains from the same sample are listed, as sequenced in a study of control samples from healthy donors and cancer patients. Assay: immunoSEQ multiplex PCR; the TCRdb copy retains only in-frame clones and omits some. This table has tens of thousands of clones, about nine tenths appearing once. The sample comprised blood. Receptors were obtained from a man aged 30 to 39 in good health.

This rearrangement joins TRBV11-3 to TRBJ2-7; D may be TRBD1 (6 bases). The germline gives CDR1 SGHNT, CDR2 YENEEA. With 3 bases removed from V and 6 bases from J, the gap between germline ends came to 12 bases. This CDR3 comprises 13 residues. CDR3 bases: TGTGCCAGCAGCTTTTCACAGGGCCGCGAGCAGTACTTC. It encodes CASSFSQGREQYF. The variable domain in full, with the rest retrieved from reference TRBV11-3 and TRBJ2-7, is EAGVVQSPRYKIIEKKQPVAFWCNPISGHNTLYWYLQNLGQGPELLIRYENEEAVDDSQLPKDRFSAERLKGVDSTLKIQPAELGDSAVYLCASSFSQGREQYFGPGTRLTVT.

V and J are TRBV12-3 or TRBV12-4 and TRBJ1-5; D remains unclear. This CDR3 spans 13 amino acids. The V end lost 2 bases, the J end lost 0 bases, and 2 bases lay between the germline ends. CDR3 sequence (DNA): TGTGCCAGCAGTTTAACTAGCAATCAGCCCCAGCATTTT. Amino acids: CASSLTSNQPQHF.

The chain combines TRBV7-8 with TRBJ2-1, with 7 bases matching TRBD2. With V trimmed by 3 bases and J by 2 bases, 10 bases remained unmatched. The CDR3 length is 17 residues. Germline V gene lookup returns CDR1 SGHVS and CDR2 FQNEAQ. DNA of the CDR3: TGTGCCAGCAGCTTGTGGGGGAGGGTAAGAGCCTACAATGAGCAGTTCTTC. It is translated as CASSLWGRVRAYNEQFF.

The J gene is TRBJ1-6, the V gene TRBV30, with D perhaps matching TRBD1 (5 bases). Germline values: CDR1 GTSNPN, CDR2 SVGIG (reference sequence). V was trimmed by 2 bases and J by 8 bases, leaving 19 bases between them. CDR3 length: 16 residues. CDR3 coding DNA: TGTGCCTGGAGTTCATATCGGGGGGAAGGCGATTCACCCCTCCACTTT. It encodes CAWSSYRGEGDSPLHF.

The chain uses TRBV9 and TRBJ2-2, with 7 bases that match TRBD2. Germline-derived CDR1 and CDR2 are SGDLS and YYNGEE. The CDR3 is 15 amino acids. The junction had 3 bases not matched to a gene; V was cut back by 0 bases and J by 4 bases. In DNA, the CDR3 is TGTGCCAGCAGCGTAGTCGGGGGGACCACCGGGGAGCTGTTTTTT. Amino acids: CASSVVGGTTGELFF. The complete variable domain, with remaining parts taken from reference TRBV9 and TRBJ2-2, reads DSGVTQTPKHLITATGQRVTLRCSPRSGDLSVYWYQQSLDQGLQFLIQYYNGEERAKGNILERFSAQQFPDLHSELNLSSLELGDSALYFCASSVVGGTTGELFFGEGSRLTVL.

Concerning this clone itself: Other DNA variants within this sample encode the same CDR3. The chain has TRBV5-1 and TRBJ1-5, with 11 positions matching TRBD1. Germline V CDR1 and CDR2: SGHRS, YFSETQ. After removal of 0 bases from V and 6 bases from J, the junction contained 2 bases not matched to a gene. This CDR3 is built from 15 residues. The CDR3 reads CASSLDGTGGQPQHF. DNA of the CDR3: TGCGCCAGCAGCTTGGACGGGACAGGGGGTCAGCCCCAGCATTTT.

V gene TRBV7-9 combines with J gene TRBJ2-1; 9 nucleotides align to TRBD1. Trimming removed 1 base from V and 7 bases from J; junction bases left unmatched: 5. Looked up from germline, CDR1 is SEHNR and CDR2 is FQNEAQ (reference sequence). The CDR3 is 15 amino acids. The CDR3 coding sequence is TGTGCCAGCAGCTTAGGGGACAGGGTTTGGAATGAGCAGTTCTTC. Its translation is CASSLGDRVWNEQFF.

This chain uses TRBV7-3 with TRBJ2-3; TRBD2 matches at 7 bases. The ends lost 5 bases at V and 6 bases at J; junction bases unmatched: 11. The CDR3 consists of 15 residues. CDR1 SGHTA and CDR2 FQGTGA come from the germline V gene. The CDR3 loop reads CASSPLGGVADTQYF. In nucleotides, the CDR3 is TGTGCCAGCAGCCCCCTGGGAGGGGTAGCGGATACGCAGTATTTT.

The V call is TRBV5-5, the J call TRBJ1-6; possibly TRBD1 for D (5 bases). V dropped 4 bases and J dropped 7 bases, with 18 bases sitting between them. CDR3 size: 16 residues. Germline V gives CDR1 SGHKS, CDR2 YYEKEE (reference sequence). As DNA, the CDR3 is TGTGCCAGCAGCCCCGGGGGGGGGTATGGCAATTCACCCCTCCACTTT. Its protein product is CASSPGGGYGNSPLHF.

The chain links TRBV5-1 to TRBJ1-3, with TRBD1 identical over 7 bases. This CDR3 has 15 residues. CDR1 and CDR2 (germline): SGHRS, YFSETQ. The ends lost 4 bases at V and 2 bases at J; junction bases unmatched: 6. The CDR3: CASSRGQAAGNTIYF. The CDR3 region has the DNA TGCGCCAGCAGCAGAGGACAGGCGGCTGGAAACACCATATATTTT. Full variable domain (missing parts from reference TRBV5-1 and TRBJ1-3): KAGVTQTPRYLIKTRGQQVTLSCSPISGHRSVSWYQQTPGQGLQFLFEYFSETQRNKGNFPGRFSGRQFSNSRSEMNVSTLELGDSALYLCASSRGQAAGNTIYFGEGSWLTVV.

A single count supports this clone. This chain connects TRBV9 to TRBJ2-3; TRBD1 is a possible D gene (6 bases). The CDR3 is made up of 12 amino acids. Germline values: CDR1 SGDLS, CDR2 YYNGEE. Trimming shortened V by 3 bases and J by 5 bases, and 7 bases separated the two germline ends. CDR3: CASSGGGDTQYF. In DNA, the CDR3 is TGTGCCAGCAGCGGAGGGGGAGATACGCAGTATTTT.